This T cell receptor beta chain was sequenced during a study of cytomegalovirus exposure and HLA in healthy donors. Vbeta (60) and Jbeta (13) primers were used in the PCR. Some clones are missing from TCRdb's copy, which holds only in-frame ones; the method was immunoSEQ multiplex PCR. The sample has some 99,000 clones; less than 80% are singletons. Germline CDR1 and CDR2: SEHNR and FQNEAQ (reference sequence). The CDR3 extends over 14 amino acids. Trimming cost V 5 bases and J 4 bases, with 15 bases left between them. The specimen sequenced was PBMCs. The origin of this receptor is a man in his forties in good health and CMV-seronegative. The V call is TRBV7-9, the J call TRBJ2-7; D possibly corresponds to TRBD1 (5 bases). The CDR3 coding sequence is TGTGCCAGCAGCCCCCGCCAGGGCCGGTACGAGCAGTACTTC. Translating it yields CASSPRQGRYEQYF.